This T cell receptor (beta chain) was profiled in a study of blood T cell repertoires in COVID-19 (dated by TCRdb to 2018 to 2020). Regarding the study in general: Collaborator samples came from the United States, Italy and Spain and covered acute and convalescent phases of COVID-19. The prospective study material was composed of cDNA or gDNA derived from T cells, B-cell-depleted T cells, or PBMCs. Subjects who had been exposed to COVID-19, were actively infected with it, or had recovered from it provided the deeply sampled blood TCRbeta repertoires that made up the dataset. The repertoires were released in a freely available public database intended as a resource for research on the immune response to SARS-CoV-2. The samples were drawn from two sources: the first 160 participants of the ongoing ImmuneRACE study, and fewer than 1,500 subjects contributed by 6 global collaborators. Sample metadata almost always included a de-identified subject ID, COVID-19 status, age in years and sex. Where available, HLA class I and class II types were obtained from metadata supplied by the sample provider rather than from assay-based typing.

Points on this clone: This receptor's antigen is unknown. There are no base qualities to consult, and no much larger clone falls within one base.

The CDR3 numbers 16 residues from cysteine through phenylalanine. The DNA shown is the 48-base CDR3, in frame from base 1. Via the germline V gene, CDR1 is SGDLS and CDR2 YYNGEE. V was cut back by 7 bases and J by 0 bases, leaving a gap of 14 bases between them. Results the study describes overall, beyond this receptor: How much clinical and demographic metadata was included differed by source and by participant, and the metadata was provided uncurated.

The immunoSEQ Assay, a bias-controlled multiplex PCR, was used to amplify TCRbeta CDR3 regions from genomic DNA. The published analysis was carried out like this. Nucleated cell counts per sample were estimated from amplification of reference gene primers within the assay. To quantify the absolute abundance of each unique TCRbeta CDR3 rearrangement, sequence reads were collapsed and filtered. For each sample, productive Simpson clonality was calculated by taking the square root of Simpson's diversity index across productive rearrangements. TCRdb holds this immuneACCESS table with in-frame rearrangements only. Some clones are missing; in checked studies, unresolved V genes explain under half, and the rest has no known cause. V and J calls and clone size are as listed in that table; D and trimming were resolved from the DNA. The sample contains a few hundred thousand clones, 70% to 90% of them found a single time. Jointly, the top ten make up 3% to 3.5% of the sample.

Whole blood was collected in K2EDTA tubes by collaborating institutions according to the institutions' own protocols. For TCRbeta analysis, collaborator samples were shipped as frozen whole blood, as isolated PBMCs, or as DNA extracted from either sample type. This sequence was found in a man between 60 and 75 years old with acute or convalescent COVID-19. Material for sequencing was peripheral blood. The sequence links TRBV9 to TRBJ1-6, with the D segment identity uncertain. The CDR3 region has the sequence CASAPRRDSYNSPLHF. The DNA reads TGTGCCAGCGCCCCCAGGAGGGACTCCTATAATTCACCCCTCCACTTT.